Below are 8 T cell receptor beta chains sequenced from a single sample in a study of blood T cells in healthy people across ages. The second PCR ran about 7 to 12 cycles with a sample-barcoded 5' primer and J-beta primers. Each CDR3 protein is one row after TCRdb ran MiXCR on the 5' RACE reads. The repertoire has 1.5 million to 2 million distinct CDR3 sequences, around 35% of them found once; the top ten carry 11%. The sequenced sample was blood. These receptor sequences come from a woman in her twenties or thirties in good health.

This clonotype came up a few times. The chain uses TRBV9 and TRBJ1-4; D possibly corresponds to TRBD1 (5 bases). The CDR3 covers 14 residues. Trimming shortened V by 3 bases and J by 5 bases, and 11 bases separated the two germline ends. Germline CDR1 and CDR2: SGDLS and YYNGEE. Written as DNA, the CDR3 is TGTGCCAGCAGCGAAGGGACGGACAATGAAAAACTGTTTTTT. Amino acids: CASSEGTDNEKLFF.

The rearrangement links TRBV4-1 to TRBJ1-6; D is unclear. The CDR3 is 17 amino acids. The germline V and J ends were trimmed by 4 bases and 13 bases, with 26 bases remaining between them. In germline, CDR1 is MGHRA, CDR2 YSYEKL. CDR3 bases: TGCGCCAGCAGCCCTCTATGGCAGGCAGTTGAATTCGATCCCCTCCACTTT. Amino acids: CASSPLWQAVEFDPLHF.

Regarding this clonotype: A read error may be the cause here, since a much bigger clone is one base away. The rearrangement uses TRBV5-5 and TRBJ2-1; weak D call: TRBD1 (5 bases). V was trimmed by 1 base and J by 8 bases, leaving 19 bases between them. This CDR3 is built from 16 residues. Germline V CDR1 and CDR2: SGHKS, YYEKEE (reference sequence). Here the CDR3 reads CASSLWVDQGSDEQFF. The CDR3 DNA follows: TGTGCCAGCAGCTTGTGGGTGGATCAGGGTTCCGATGAGCAGTTCTTC.

Here the CDR3 DNA reads TGTGCCAGCAGCTCCCGGGAGGGTACGAACACCGGGGAGCTGTTTTTT. Protein sequence: CASSSREGTNTGELFF. J is TRBJ2-2 and V is TRBV7-3, with 8 nucleotides matching TRBD2. Germline CDR1 reads SGHTA; CDR2 reads FQGTGA. The ends lost 4 bases at V and 0 bases at J; junction bases unmatched: 4. The CDR3 has 16 amino acids.

This clonotype was recorded a few times. The chain joins TRBV6-1 to TRBJ2-5; D is possibly TRBD1 (6 bases). Germline-derived CDR1 and CDR2 are MNHNS and SASEGT. This CDR3 contains 18 residues. V lost 2 bases and J 10 bases, leaving 29 bases between the germline ends. CDR3 coding DNA: TGTGCCAGCAGTGAACTACAGGGATGGCCAGGGGCCTCAAGCGACCAGTACTTC. Protein: CASSELQGWPGASSDQYF.

The chain employs TRBV6-1 and TRBJ1-2; D unresolved. The CDR3 covers 16 residues. In germline, CDR1 is MNHNS, CDR2 SASEGT. Trimming stripped 1 base from V and 0 bases from J, with 12 bases between. As DNA, the CDR3 is TGTGCCAGCAGTGAAGGATTCGGCCGAACTAACTATGGCTACACCTTC. It encodes CASSEGFGRTNYGYTF.

The chain carries TRBV20-1 and TRBJ1-5, with 7 bases that match TRBD1. Unmatched junction bases numbered 3, after V lost 1 base and J lost 0 bases. The CDR3 is made up of 15 amino acids. Germline lookup yields CDR1 DFQATT and CDR2 SNEGSKA (reference sequence). The CDR3 DNA sequence: TGCAGTGCTAGAGGGGGACAGTATAGCAATCAGCCCCAGCATTTT. Its protein is CSARGGQYSNQPQHF.

This clonotype showed up many times. The chain employs TRBV7-3 and TRBJ2-3, with no clear D. Germline assignment: CDR1 SGHTA and CDR2 FQGTGA. Trimming stripped 5 bases from V and 7 bases from J, with 16 bases between. This CDR3 has 14 residues. CDR3: CASSPPGPGNTQYF. The CDR3 nucleotides read TGTGCCAGCAGCCCCCCCGGGCCTGGGAATACGCAGTATTTT.